The rows below give T cell receptor beta chains drawn from one sample of a study of OX40 agonist ivuxolimab in advanced cancers. Clones were read by immunoSEQ multiplex PCR, and TCRdb kept only the in-frame ones, dropping some. This table has 85,000 to 100,000 clones, approximately 93% appearing once. The specimen comprised CD4+ or CD8+ T cells sorted from blood, sampled in a trial of the OX40 agonist ivuxolimab. The receptor set was obtained from an adult with an advanced solid tumor such as melanoma, head and neck, liver or kidney cancer. Both conserved end residues are part of each CDR3. Each record gives: D gene, J gene, V gene, clone size, CDR3 DNA, CDR3 protein. D genes are given only for firm matches. Clone size is not always given. Where it is, it says once, few, many or a class for expanded clones.

>NA|TRBJ2-1|TRBV7-8|NA
TGTGCCAGCAGCCCGGACGGAGTTTACAATGAGCAGTTCTTC
CASSPDGVYNEQFF
>TRBD1|TRBJ1-1|TRBV5-1|NA
TGCGCCAGCAGCTACCAGGGGGGGAACACTGAAGCTTTCTTT
CASSYQGGNTEAFF
>NA|TRBJ2-1|TRBV6-1|NA
TGTGCCAGCAGTATCAGGGCAGATGAGCAGTTCTTC
CASSIRADEQFF
>NA|TRBJ1-5|TRBV6-6|NA
TGTGCCAGCAGCCCCCCTGGGTCCGGTTTCGATCAGCCCCAGCATTTT
CASSPPGSGFDQPQHF
>NA|TRBJ2-1|TRBV7-3|NA
TGTGCCAGCAGCCTAAGCGGTAGATACTACAATGAGCAGTTCTTC
CASSLSGRYYNEQFF
>NA|TRBJ2-1|TRBV15|NA
TGTGCCACCAGCAGAGATTGGCTACCTCCCTACAATGAGCAGTTCTTC
CATSRDWLPPYNEQFF
>NA|TRBJ2-5|TRBV11-2|NA
TGTGCCAGCAGCTTTGGGACCCAAGAGACCCAGTACTTC
CASSFGTQETQYF
>NA|TRBJ1-1|TRBV2|NA
TGTGCCAGCTTACCCGACATGAACACTGAAGCTTTCTTT
CASLPDMNTEAFF
>TRBD1|TRBJ1-4|TRBV28|NA
TGTGCCAGCAGTTCCCCCCCAGTAACCGCGCCGGACAGGGAAGTTGCAACTAATGAAAAACTGTTTTTT
CASSSPPVTAPDREVATNEKLFF
>TRBD1|TRBJ1-1|TRBV6-5|once
TGTGCCAGCTGCCCTACAGGGGGGACTGAAGCTTTCTTT
CASCPTGGTEAFF
>TRBD1|TRBJ1-6|TRBV28|NA
TGTGCCAGCAGTTTATCCCGACAGGGGAATTCACCCCTCCACTTT
CASSLSRQGNSPLHF
>NA|TRBJ1-5|TRBV6-5|NA
TGTGCCAGCAGTTACTCGGGGCCCAATCAGCCCCAGCATTTT
CASSYSGPNQPQHF
>NA|TRBJ2-4|TRBV4-1|NA
TGCGCCAGCAGCCAAGAGGAGACAAATCTAGCCAAAAACATTCAGTACTTC
CASSQEETNLAKNIQYF
>NA|TRBJ1-4|TRBV7-2|NA
TGTGCCAGCAGCTTAGCGCGAGGTGAAAAACTGTTTTTT
CASSLARGEKLFF
>NA|TRBJ2-1|TRBV11-2|NA
TGTGCCAGCAGCTCCCCAACAAAGCAGTTCTTC
CASSSPTKQFF
>NA|TRBJ2-1|TRBV5-1|NA
TGCGCCAGCAGCCCGGGAAGCAGGTCCTACAATGAGCAGTTCTTC
CASSPGSRSYNEQFF
>TRBD1|TRBJ1-1|TRBV6-6|NA
TGTGCCAGCATTGACAGGGGAAGGGGGGACACTGAAGCTTTCTTT
CASIDRGRGDTEAFF
>NA|TRBJ1-4|TRBV11-2|NA
TGTGCCAGCAGCTTAGGTGCAACTAATGAAAAACTGTTTTTT
CASSLGATNEKLFF
>NA|TRBJ2-2|TRBV11-3|NA
TGTGCCAGCAGCTTAAATATTCGGATGAACACCGGGGAGCTGTTTTTT
CASSLNIRMNTGELFF
>NA|TRBJ1-2|TRBV30|NA
TGTGCCTGGGGCCGGGGGTATGGCTACACCTTC
CAWGRGYGYTF
>TRBD2|TRBJ2-1|TRBV11-3|NA
TGTGCCAGCAGCCAAGATTTTTTTGGGCGGGAGGGAGCCAATGAGCAGTTCTTC
CASSQDFFGREGANEQFF
>NA|TRBJ2-2|TRBV4-3|NA
TGCGCCAGCAGCCAAGCTTTAGGGGGCGGGGAGCTGTTTTTT
CASSQALGGGELFF
>TRBD2|TRBJ2-3|TRBV6-7|NA
TGTGCCAGCACCTACCCCACGGGAGGAACAGATACGCAGTATTTT
CASTYPTGGTDTQYF
>NA|TRBJ1-6|TRBV28|NA
TGTGCCAGCACAGACCATAATTCACCCCTCCACTTT
CASTDHNSPLHF
>NA|TRBJ2-3|TRBV2|NA
TGTGCCAGAACAGGGTCGTCAGGGGATACGCAGTATTTT
CARTGSSGDTQYF
>NA|TRBJ1-6|TRBV28|NA
TGTGCCAGCAGTTCCCCCCCTGCCAGTTCACCCCTCCACTTT
CASSSPPASSPLHF
>NA|TRBJ1-1|TRBV19|NA
TGTGCCAGTTCGAATCACAGGAACACTGAAGCTTTCTTT
CASSNHRNTEAFF
>TRBD2|TRBJ2-1|TRBV28|NA
TGTGCCAGCAGTGTACCCGGGAGGAATATATACAATGAGCAGTTCTTC
CASSVPGRNIYNEQFF
>TRBD1|TRBJ1-1|TRBV19|few
TGTGCCAGTAGTGGGACAGGGGGCACTGAAGCTTTCTTT
CASSGTGGTEAFF
>NA|TRBJ2-1|TRBV30|NA
TGTGCCTGGAGAGGGGGGCTTGACAACTCCTACAATGAGCAGTTCTTC
CAWRGGLDNSYNEQFF
>NA|TRBJ2-1|TRBV6-1|NA
TGTGCCAGCAGGGAGTGGGACTTCAATGAGCAGTTCTTC
CASREWDFNEQFF
>NA|TRBJ2-3|TRBV5-1|NA
TGCGCCAGCAGCTTCGAGGGAGAGGCAGATACGCAGTATTTT
CASSFEGEADTQYF
>NA|TRBJ1-5|TRBV30|NA
TGTGCCTGGACGGGGGGACAACCCGATCAGCCCCAGCATTTT
CAWTGGQPDQPQHF
>NA|TRBJ2-2|TRBV5-1|NA
TGCGCCAGCAGCCCAAGTTTTGGGAACACCGGGGAGCTGTTTTTT
CASSPSFGNTGELFF
>TRBD1|TRBJ2-6|TRBV6-5|once
TGTGCCAGCCGGACAGGGGGGGCTGGGGCCAACGTCCTGACTTTC
CASRTGGAGANVLTF
>NA|TRBJ2-1|TRBV28|NA
TGTGCCAGCTCTTTCCCCGCTGCCTACAATGAGCAGTTCTTC
CASSFPAAYNEQFF
>NA|TRBJ1-2|TRBV6-1|NA
TGTGCCAGCAGTGGGACCAGGAGTAGGACAGATAACTATGGCTACACCTTC
CASSGTRSRTDNYGYTF
>NA|TRBJ2-5|TRBV6-1|NA
TGTGCCAGCAATAAGGGGGTCGTCGAGACCCAGTACTTC
CASNKGVVETQYF
>NA|TRBJ1-6|TRBV6-5|NA
TGTGCCAGCAGTTACTCGGGCAGGGGAGGGTCACCCCTCCACTTT
CASSYSGRGGSPLHF
>TRBD1|TRBJ1-1|TRBV7-9|once
TGTGCCAGCAGCACCCATCGACAGGGTGCTGAAGCTTTCTTT
CASSTHRQGAEAFF
>NA|TRBJ1-3|TRBV4-3|NA
TGCGCCAGCAGCCAAGAACGTCGCTCAAACACCATATATTTT
CASSQERRSNTIYF
>NA|TRBJ1-5|TRBV28|once
TGTGCCAGCAGTCCCGATAGCAATCAGCCCCAGCATTTT
CASSPDSNQPQHF